Shown below are 25 T cell receptor beta chains from a single sample sequenced in a study of shared clonotypes between healthy human individuals. TCRdb's copy holds only in-frame clones and misses some; the assay was immunoSEQ multiplex PCR. The sample contains fewer than 700,000 clones, 85% to 95% of which appear only once. CD45RO negativity and positive selection for CCR7 defined naive CD8 cells, a population that excluded terminally differentiated effector memory CD45RA+ cells. The sample taken for sequencing was naive CD8+ T cells sorted from blood. Receptors were obtained from a woman aged 25 to 45 in good health.

The CDR3 loop is CASSLALATGELFF. CDR3 nucleotide sequence: TGTGCCAGCAGCTTAGCGCTTGCAACCGGGGAGCTGTTTTTT. The gene calls are TRBV7-6 and TRBJ2-2; D is uncertain. The CDR3 consists of 14 residues. Germline CDR1 SGHVS, CDR2 FNYEAQ. Trimming took 0 bases from V and 5 from J, leaving 7 bases between them.

Comments on this clone: The same CDR3 is also encoded by other DNA sequences in this sample. The chain uses TRBV4-1 and TRBJ2-7; D may be TRBD2 (6 bases). The CDR3 runs to 14 residues. Deletions cut 1 base from V and 2 bases from J, with 9 bases between. Germline loops: CDR1 MGHRA, CDR2 YSYEKL. The CDR3 DNA reads TGCGCCAGCAGCCAAGGCGGCGGGACCTACGAGCAGTACTTC. Protein sequence: CASSQGGGTYEQYF.

This rearrangement joins TRBV5-4 to TRBJ2-2; 7 bases align to TRBD1. The CDR3 length is 14 residues. The germline V gene has CDR1 SGHNT and CDR2 YYREEE (reference sequence). Germline trimming cut 5 bases from V and 2 bases from J; bases unmatched to any gene: 3. The CDR3 DNA follows: TGTGCCAGCAGTTGGGACAGAAACACCGGGGAGCTGTTTTTT. This encodes CASSWDRNTGELFF. Full variable domain (outside the CDR3, taken from reference TRBV5-4 and TRBJ2-2): ETGVTQSPTHLIKTRGQQVTLRCSSQSGHNTVSWYQQALGQGPQFIFQYYREEENGRGNFPPRFSGLQFPNYSSELNVNALELDDSALYLCASSWDRNTGELFFGEGSRLTVL.

The gene calls are TRBV7-9 and TRBJ2-1, with D tentatively TRBD2 (5 bases). The CDR3 spans 13 residues. Germline lookup yields CDR1 SEHNR and CDR2 FQNEAQ (reference sequence). Trimming took off 5 bases at V and 5 bases at J, with 10 bases between the two ends. The CDR3 is CASSPRRNNEQFF. CDR3 nucleotide sequence: TGTGCCAGCAGCCCCAGGAGGAACAATGAGCAGTTCTTC.

This clone was recorded only once. The chain employs TRBV7-8 and TRBJ2-1; no reliable D call. The V end was cut by 5 bases, the J end by 0 bases, with 11 bases between. CDR1 is SGHVS, CDR2 FQNEAQ, per germline. The CDR3 totals 15 residues. The CDR3 region is CASSEAYSSYNEQFF. The DNA for the CDR3 is TGTGCCAGCAGCGAGGCCTATAGCTCCTACAATGAGCAGTTCTTC.

The DNA for the CDR3 is TGTGCCATCAGTGACCCCGCAGTCATGAACACTGAAGCTTTCTTT. As protein: CAISDPAVMNTEAFF. The chain joins TRBV10-3 to TRBJ1-1, with D uncertain. Trimming stripped 3 bases from V and 0 bases from J, with 11 bases between. The CDR3 loop spans 15 amino acids. The germline CDR1 and CDR2 sequences are ENHRY and SYGVKD.

This chain connects TRBV30 to TRBJ1-2, with D maybe TRBD1 (5 bases). Per germline, CDR1 GTSNPN and CDR2 SVGIG (reference sequence). The CDR3 runs 11 residues. V gave up 0 bases and J gave up 8 bases, with 7 bases separating them. As DNA, the CDR3 is TGTGCCTGGAGTGTACAGGAGGGCTACACCTTC. Its translation is CAWSVQEGYTF.

A word on this clone: The same CDR3 can be traced to other DNA sequences in this sample. This chain connects TRBV27 to TRBJ2-7; D gene uncertain. The length of the CDR3 is 13 residues. V was trimmed by 0 bases and J by 0 bases, leaving 3 bases between them. Per the germline V gene, CDR1 is MNHEY and CDR2 is SMNVEV (reference sequence). Here the CDR3 reads CASSLSTSYEQYF. CDR3 sequence (DNA): TGTGCCAGCAGTTTATCGACCTCCTACGAGCAGTACTTC.

CDR3 DNA sequence: TGTGCCAGCAGTTCGGGACCTCCGGACACTGAAGCTTTCTTT. Translating gives CASSSGPPDTEAFF. The rearrangement uses TRBV6-6 and TRBJ1-1, with D tentatively TRBD1 (5 bases). This CDR3 comprises 14 residues. The germline CDR1 and CDR2 sequences are MNHNY and SVGAGI (reference sequence). V was trimmed by 4 bases and J by 3 bases, leaving 12 bases between them.

As regards this clone: Other DNA variants within this sample encode the same CDR3. The J gene is TRBJ2-2, the V gene TRBV7-6; D is unclear. Germline V CDR1 and CDR2: SGHVS, FNYEAQ. This CDR3 region has 12 residues. Between the trimmed V and J ends, which lost 1 base and 6 bases, there was a span of 3 bases. CDR3 DNA: TGTGCCAGCAGCTTAGTTCCCGGGGAGCTGTTTTTT. Translated: CASSLVPGELFF.

V and J are TRBV28 and TRBJ1-5, with D unclear. This CDR3 is 16 amino acids long. Trimming shortened V by 3 bases and J by 0 bases, and 12 bases separated the two germline ends. The germline V gene encodes CDR1 MDHEN and CDR2 SYDVKM. The CDR3 region has the DNA TGTGCCAGCAGTTTCCAACAGCAAAATAGCAATCAGCCCCAGCATTTT. It encodes CASSFQQQNSNQPQHF.

This sequence joins TRBV28 and TRBJ2-7; D tentatively reads TRBD1 or TRBD2 (5 bases each). Germline CDR1 reads MDHEN; CDR2 reads SYDVKM. The V and J ends lost 3 bases and 0 bases respectively, with 12 bases between them. This CDR3 is built from 15 residues. For the CDR3, the DNA is TGTGCCAGCAGTTTTTTAGGGACGGTCTCCTACGAGCAGTACTTC. This translates into CASSFLGTVSYEQYF.

V is TRBV7-8 and J is TRBJ2-7; D uncertain. V was trimmed by 4 bases and J by 2 bases, leaving 15 bases between them. There are 15 residues in the CDR3. CDR1 SGHVS and CDR2 FQNEAQ come from the germline V gene. CDR3 amino acids: CASSYTPMVAYEQYF. In DNA, the CDR3 is TGTGCCAGCAGCTATACCCCTATGGTGGCCTACGAGCAGTACTTC.

The chain joins TRBV28 to TRBJ2-2, with D maybe TRBD2 (7 bases). Trimming stripped 5 bases from V and 2 bases from J, with 12 bases between. The CDR3 is 15 amino acids. Germline loops: CDR1 MDHEN, CDR2 SYDVKM. The CDR3 DNA is TGTGCCAGCAGTGGGGGGGACACTAACACCGGGGAGCTGTTTTTT. Its translation is CASSGGDTNTGELFF.

The J gene is TRBJ2-5, the V gene TRBV27; possibly TRBD1 for D (7 bases). The V gene lost 5 bases and the J gene lost 11 bases, with 27 bases spanning the gap. The CDR3 sequence is 16 residues long. Germline loops: CDR1 MNHEY, CDR2 SMNVEV (reference sequence). The CDR3 sequence: CASSLLQGYGSGEQYF. CDR3 nucleotide sequence: TGTGCCAGCAGTCTGCTACAGGGGTACGGATCGGGGGAGCAGTACTTC.

The chain uses TRBV13 and TRBJ2-7, with 13 bases identical to TRBD2. J lost 7 bases, V lost 5 bases, and 11 bases had no gene match. Germline loops: CDR1 PRHDT, CDR2 FYEKMQ (reference sequence). This CDR3 is built from 16 residues. This CDR3 reads CASSLGTSGAGLEQYF. Written as DNA, the CDR3 is TGTGCCAGCAGCCTCGGGACTAGCGGGGCGGGCCTGGAGCAGTACTTC.

This rearrangement joins TRBV4-1 to TRBJ2-5; perhaps TRBD2 as D (5 bases). The ends were cut back, 4 bases at V and 3 bases at J, with 12 bases in the middle. CDR3 length: 14 amino acids. Per germline, CDR1 MGHRA and CDR2 YSYEKL. The CDR3 DNA reads TGCGCCAGCAGCCTACCAGACGGGGAAGAGACCCAGTACTTC. Protein product: CASSLPDGEETQYF.

The chain has TRBV28 and TRBJ2-7; 12 positions match TRBD1. Trimming at V came to 6 bases and at J to 5 bases, leaving 5 bases not matched to a gene. The germline CDR1 and CDR2 sequences are MDHEN and SYDVKM. The CDR3 runs to 14 residues. As DNA, the CDR3 is TGTGCCAGCAGGGGACAGGGGGCGCAGGACGAGCAGTACTTC. Amino acids: CASRGQGAQDEQYF.

Comment on this clone: Other nucleotide sequences in the sample specify the same CDR3. The chain couples TRBV11-2 to TRBJ2-7, with D hard to call. There are 13 residues in the CDR3. Germline values: CDR1 SGHAT, CDR2 FQNNGV. Trimming took 1 base from V and 4 from J, leaving 8 bases between them. Here the CDR3 reads CASSLAQSYEQYF. The CDR3 region has the DNA TGTGCCAGCAGCTTAGCACAGTCTTACGAGCAGTACTTC.

This rearrangement joins TRBV4-1 to TRBJ2-5; D might be TRBD1 (6 bases). The better agreement between TRBJ2-7 and the DNA end casts doubt on the J call. The CDR3 sequence is 15 residues long. CDR1 is MGHRA, CDR2 YSYEKL, per germline. CDR3 loop: CASSQSSGDGYEQYF. Here the CDR3 DNA reads TGCGCCAGCAGCCAATCCTCAGGGGATGGTTACGAGCAGTACTTC.

This chain links TRBV7-6 with TRBJ2-7, with D tentatively TRBD1 or TRBD2 (5 bases each). The CDR3 has 16 residues. Germline values: CDR1 SGHVS, CDR2 FNYEAQ. The V and J ends lost 4 bases and 2 bases respectively, with 18 bases between them. This chain's CDR3 is CASSYAQGPKTYEQYF. CDR3 nucleotide sequence: TGTGCCAGCAGCTACGCCCAGGGACCAAAAACCTACGAGCAGTACTTC. Combining the CDR3 with reference TRBV7-6 and TRBJ2-7 gives the whole variable domain GAGVSQSPRYKVTKRGQDVALRCDPISGHVSLYWYRQALGQGPEFLTYFNYEAQQDKSGLPNDRFSAERPEGSISTLTIQRTEQRDSAMYRCASSYAQGPKTYEQYFGPGTRLTVT.

The gene calls are TRBV7-3 and TRBJ2-1; 10 nucleotides line up with TRBD1. The CDR3 runs to 15 residues. CDR1 is SGHTA, CDR2 FQGTGA, per germline. V was pared by 2 bases and J by 9 bases, with 7 bases of the junction left unmatched. This CDR3 reads CASSLGDRGLVEQFF. The CDR3 nucleotides read TGTGCCAGCAGCTTAGGGGACAGGGGCTTAGTTGAGCAGTTCTTC. Full variable domain (missing parts from reference TRBV7-3 and TRBJ2-1): GAGVSQTPSNKVTEKGKYVELRCDPISGHTALYWYRQSLGQGPEFLIYFQGTGAADDSGLPNDRFFAVRPEGSVSTLKIQRTERGDSAVYLCASSLGDRGLVEQFFGPGTRLTVL.

The table lists this clone with a count of one. The chain joins TRBV29-1 to TRBJ1-3; 7 bases map to TRBD1. The CDR3 totals 13 residues. Per the germline V gene, CDR1 is SQVTM and CDR2 is ANQGSEA. J was trimmed by 4 bases and V by 4 bases; bases with no gene match: 4. CDR3 sequence (DNA): TGCAGCGTTGTCGGGACAGAAGGAAACACCATATATTTT. This encodes CSVVGTEGNTIYF.

The genes are TRBV11-2 and TRBJ1-1, with D tentatively TRBD1 (5 bases). Germline CDR1 reads SGHAT; CDR2 reads FQNNGV. This CDR3 has 15 residues. Deletions cut 0 bases from V and 1 base from J, with 9 bases between. CDR3 nucleotide sequence: TGTGCCAGCAGCTTAGAGGCAGGGAGGAACACTGAAGCTTTCTTT. Its translation is CASSLEAGRNTEAFF.

This chain connects TRBV6-5 to TRBJ2-1, with 15 bases aligning to TRBD2. After removal of 5 bases from V and 9 bases from J, the junction contained 5 bases not matched to a gene. CDR1 MNHEY and CDR2 SVGAGI come from the germline V gene. The CDR3 length is 15 residues. The CDR3 loop reads CASSRTSGRGIEQFF. In nucleotides, the CDR3 is TGTGCCAGCAGTCGGACTAGCGGGAGGGGGATTGAGCAGTTCTTC.